This TCR beta chain stems from a study of human T cells and chemical hapten exposure. The time point denotes: pre-sensitization, week 0. As to treatment: therapeutic diphenylcyclopropenone sensitization with weekly scalp DPC. TCRdb processed the RACE reads anew with MiXCR; each CDR3 protein has one entry. The sample records roughly 250,000 distinct CDR3 sequences, about 9% being singletons. The origin of this receptor is a woman aged 40-49 years with alopecia areata. Some clones in this sample may be carry-over from other donors' samples. Source: whole blood, taken in connection with sensitization to the hapten diphenylcyclopropenone (DPC).

The CDR3 DNA reads TGTGCCAGCTCACCAGGGGACCAAGAGACCCAGTACTTC. Translating gives CASSPGDQETQYF. The chain links TRBV18 to TRBJ2-5, with D hard to call. The germline V gene has CDR1 KGHSH and CDR2 LQKENI. V was trimmed by 2 bases and J by 0 bases, leaving 4 bases between them. The CDR3 runs to 13 residues.